What follows are 22 T cell receptor beta chains derived from one specimen sequenced in a study of T cell changes during pregnancy in multiple sclerosis. TCRdb keeps only in-frame clones here, not all; method: immunoSEQ multiplex PCR. The sample gives 49,000 or so clones, around 92% of which show up once; around 2.1% is in the top ten. The sequences come from peripheral blood, collected in the third trimester of pregnancy. The receptors were sampled from a female donor with multiple sclerosis, enrolled in a pregnancy study.

This chain joins TRBV19 and TRBJ2-5; tentative D call: TRBD1 (5 bases). The DNA end lines up better with TRBJ2-7; the J call may be wrong. The CDR3 contains 16 residues. CDR1 is LNHDA and CDR2 is SQIVND in the germline V gene (reference sequence). DNA of the CDR3: TGTGCCAGTAGTCGGTTTGAAGGAGACAGCTCCTACGAGCAGTACTTC. It translates to CASSRFEGDSSYEQYF.

The CDR3 here is CASSLYGLSGNTIYF. The DNA for the CDR3 is TGCGCCAGCAGCTTGTACGGACTCTCTGGAAACACCATATATTTT. The chain uses TRBV5-1 and TRBJ1-3, with D hard to call. Trimming pared 1 base from V and 0 bases from J, leaving 8 bases between. Germline V CDR1 and CDR2: SGHRS, YFSETQ. This CDR3 is 15 amino acids long.

The V and J genes are TRBV7-2 and TRBJ2-1, with D tentatively TRBD2 (5 bases). The CDR3 loop spans 15 amino acids. Trimming removed 1 base from V and 5 bases from J, with 12 bases in between. The germline CDR1 and CDR2 sequences are SGHTA and FQGNSA. In nucleotides, the CDR3 is TGTGCCAGCAGCTTAGGTTCGGGATGGAACAATGAGCAGTTCTTC. Translation gives CASSLGSGWNNEQFF.

A single count supports this clone. The V call is TRBV11-3, the J call TRBJ2-5, with unresolved D. The CDR3 has 15 amino acids. Trimming took 1 base from V and 4 from J, leaving 13 bases between them. Germline loops: CDR1 SGHNT, CDR2 YENEEA. The CDR3 nucleotides are TGTGCCAGCAGCTTAGGGTTAGCTACGGGAGAGACCCAGTACTTC. Residues: CASSLGLATGETQYF.

V and J are TRBV28 and TRBJ1-4; D ambiguous. From germline, CDR1 is MDHEN and CDR2 SYDVKM. Trimming shortened V by 7 bases and J by 7 bases, and 4 bases separated the two germline ends. The CDR3 extends over 10 amino acids. Here the CDR3 reads CASNGEKLFF. The CDR3 coding sequence is TGTGCCAGCAACGGTGAAAAACTGTTTTTT.

The J gene is TRBJ2-2, the V gene TRBV28; weak D call: TRBD2 (6 bases). Trimming left V 2 bases short and J 3 bases short, with 10 bases between. This CDR3 spans 15 amino acids. The V gene's germline CDR1 is MDHEN and CDR2 SYDVKM. The DNA for the CDR3 is TGTGCCAGCAGTTTAGGGGGGAGCGACACCGGGGAGCTGTTTTTT. This translates into CASSLGGSDTGELFF. The full variable domain, with the rest looked up from reference TRBV28 and TRBJ2-2, is DVKVTQSSRYLVKRTGEKVFLECVQDMDHENMFWYRQDPGLGLRLIYFSYDVKMKEKGDIPEGYSVSREKKERFSLILESASTNQTSMYLCASSLGGSDTGELFFGEGSRLTVL.

This chain connects TRBV7-3 to TRBJ1-2; D may be TRBD1 (5 bases). This CDR3 has 13 amino acids. Looked up from germline, CDR1 is SGHTA and CDR2 is FQGTGA. V was shortened by 5 bases and J by 1 base, with 8 bases between the two germline ends. The CDR3 loop is CASSGGGNYGYTF. The DNA of the CDR3 is TGTGCCAGCAGCGGGGGGGGTAACTATGGCTACACCTTC.

The CDR3 here is CATSSQGAFGNTIYF. Written as DNA, the CDR3 is TGTGCCACCAGCAGTCAGGGGGCTTTTGGAAACACCATATATTTT. V gene TRBV15 combines with J gene TRBJ1-3; TRBD1 agrees at 8 bases. V dropped 3 bases and J dropped 3; count of bases not matched to a gene: 4. Germline V gene lookup returns CDR1 LNHNV and CDR2 YYDKDF (reference sequence). CDR3 length: 15 residues.

The chain uses TRBV7-2 and TRBJ2-7; TRBD1 matches 8 bases. The CDR3 extends over 15 amino acids. Germline loops: CDR1 SGHTA, CDR2 FQGNSA. J gave up 4 bases and V 4 bases, and 9 bases lay outside the gene matches. The CDR3 loop reads CASSSQQGGGYEQYF. The CDR3 DNA follows: TGTGCCAGCAGCTCCCAACAGGGGGGCGGGTACGAGCAGTACTTC.

This clone occurred once. The V call is TRBV7-2, the J call TRBJ1-1; the match to TRBD1 covers 8 bases. From germline, CDR1 is SGHTA and CDR2 FQGNSA. CDR3 length: 14 residues. V lost 1 base to trimming and J lost 3 bases; unmatched junction nucleotides: 1. The CDR3, as DNA: TGTGCCAGCAGCTTAGGACAGGGGTACACTGAAGCTTTCTTT. It codes for CASSLGQGYTEAFF.

This chain uses TRBV4-3 with TRBJ2-5; D is perhaps TRBD2 (6 bases). Germline V gene lookup returns CDR1 LGHNA and CDR2 YSLEER. The CDR3 sequence is 17 residues long. The ends were cut back, 0 bases at V and 1 base at J, with 15 bases in the middle. CDR3 protein: CASSQDLDLASQETQYF. The CDR3 DNA follows: TGCGCCAGCAGCCAAGATTTGGATCTAGCGAGCCAAGAGACCCAGTACTTC.

The chain carries TRBV7-3 and TRBJ2-7, with no clear D. Germline V CDR1 and CDR2: SGHTA, FQGTGA. CDR3 size: 12 residues. Deletions cut 2 bases from V and 4 bases from J, with 6 bases between. CDR3 nucleotide sequence: TGTGCCAGCAGCTTATTTCGGTACGAGCAGTACTTC. Its protein is CASSLFRYEQYF.

The rearrangement joins TRBV15 to TRBJ2-5; TRBD1 agrees at 8 bases. CDR1 and CDR2 from the germline V gene are LNHNV and YYDKDF (reference sequence). Trimming removed 0 bases from V and 4 bases from J; junction bases left unmatched: 1. The CDR3 spans 14 residues. Written as DNA, the CDR3 is TGTGCCACCAGCAGAGACAGGGGGCGAGAGACCCAGTACTTC. As protein: CATSRDRGRETQYF. The variable domain in full, with the rest retrieved from reference TRBV15 and TRBJ2-5, is DAMVIQNPRYQVTQFGKPVTLSCSQTLNHNVMYWYQQKSSQAPKLLFHYYDKDFNNEADTPDNFQSRRPNTSFCFLDIRSPGLGDTAMYLCATSRDRGRETQYFGPGTRLLVL.

About this clone itself: One end of the junction varies from germline; a read error may be responsible. The V and J genes are TRBV7-2 and TRBJ2-3; no clear D. There are 14 residues in the CDR3. Germline V gives CDR1 SGHTA, CDR2 FQGNSA. CDR3 bases: TGTGCCAGCAGCGTAGCTTGGGCCACAGATACGCAGTATTTT. It codes for CASSVAWATDTQYF.

The chain recombines TRBV5-8 with TRBJ2-1, with D possibly matching TRBD1 (6 bases). The V end was cut by 4 bases, the J end by 12 bases, with 23 bases between. Germline V lookup: CDR1 SGHTS, CDR2 YDEGEE. This CDR3 is 15 amino acids long. CDR3 nucleotides: TGTGCCAGCAGCCTAGTACTAGTGACAGGATCAGGGCAGTTCTTC. This codes for CASSLVLVTGSGQFF. Complete variable domain (other parts from reference TRBV5-8 and TRBJ2-1): EAGVTQSPTHLIKTRGQQATLRCSPISGHTSVYWYQQALGLGLQFLLWYDEGEERNRGNFPPRFSGRQFPNYSSELNVNALELEDSALYLCASSLVLVTGSGQFFGPGTRLTVL.

This clone was recorded only once. The chain recombines TRBV27 with TRBJ2-7, with 8 bases lining up with TRBD1. The V and J ends lost 5 bases and 7 bases, in that order; junction bases with no gene match: 13. Germline loops: CDR1 MNHEY, CDR2 SMNVEV (reference sequence). The CDR3 loop spans 15 amino acids. CDR3 sequence reads: CASSPSWTGTGEQYF. Written as DNA, the CDR3 is TGTGCCAGCAGTCCCAGTTGGACAGGGACGGGTGAGCAGTACTTC.

The V and J genes are TRBV25-1 and TRBJ2-7; D is unclear. The V and J ends lost 5 bases and 2 bases respectively, with 10 bases between them. The CDR3 totals 13 residues. Per germline, CDR1 MGHDK and CDR2 SYGVNS. For the CDR3, the DNA is TGTGCCAGCAGTCCCCAAGCCACCTACGAGCAGTACTTC. It encodes CASSPQATYEQYF.

This chain connects TRBV5-1 to TRBJ2-2; D is perhaps TRBD1 (5 bases). The CDR3 is made up of 15 amino acids. The ends were cut back, 2 bases at V and 0 bases at J, with 8 bases in the middle. The V gene's germline CDR1 is SGHRS and CDR2 YFSETQ. The DNA of the CDR3 is TGCGCCAGCAGCTTACAGGCCGCGAACACCGGGGAGCTGTTTTTT. It yields the protein CASSLQAANTGELFF.

The CDR3 DNA is TGTGCCAGTAGCTTGACAGCAACTAATGAAAAACTGTTTTTT. This codes for CASSLTATNEKLFF. This chain joins TRBV19 and TRBJ1-4; tentative D call: TRBD1 (5 bases). Germline CDR1 is LNHDA and CDR2 is SQIVND (reference sequence). The length of the CDR3 is 14 residues. The V gene lost 6 bases and the J gene lost 0 bases, with 8 bases spanning the gap.

The chain combines TRBV19 with TRBJ2-2, with 11 bases that match TRBD2. Germline V gives CDR1 LNHDA, CDR2 SQIVND (reference sequence). V was clipped by 5 bases and J by 9 bases; unmatched bases: 5. The CDR3 is 14 residues long. The CDR3 DNA reads TGTGCCAGTAGTCCTAGCGGGAGGTTCCGGGAGCTGTTTTTT. This sequence encodes CASSPSGRFRELFF.

The genes are TRBV7-3 and TRBJ2-7, with D perhaps matching TRBD1 (6 bases). Trimming shortened V by 2 bases and J by 2 bases, and 19 bases separated the two germline ends. The germline V gene has CDR1 SGHTA and CDR2 FQGTGA. The length of the CDR3 is 17 residues. The CDR3 sequence: CASSLGSTPDRTYEQYF. For the CDR3, the DNA is TGTGCCAGCAGCTTAGGATCCACTCCGGACAGAACCTACGAGCAGTACTTC.

The rearrangement uses TRBV28 and TRBJ2-5, with D maybe TRBD2 (7 bases). V was shortened by 3 bases and J by 2 bases, with 13 bases between the two germline ends. The CDR3 covers 15 residues. Germline V CDR1 and CDR2: MDHEN, SYDVKM. The DNA for the CDR3 is TGTGCCAGCAGTTTTGTAGGGAGGGGGCAAGAGACCCAGTACTTC. Protein product: CASSFVGRGQETQYF.